This T cell receptor beta chain stems from a study of post-analysis software for immune sequencing data. Study overall: The patients showed relapsing-remitting, secondary progressive and progressive-relapsing multiple sclerosis courses.

This clonotype was seen only a few times. Its target is unknown. Unique-molecular-identifier-tagged TCR beta cDNA libraries were used. Starting from about 0.94 to 9.7 million T cells, the study yielded about 500,000 cDNA molecules. Each CDR3 protein is one row after TCRdb ran MiXCR on the PCR reads. This repertoire shows about 460,000 distinct CDR3 sequences, under 55% found once; its top ten account for about 12%. V lost 3 bases, J lost 6 bases, and 12 bases stayed unmatched. Germline V gene data show CDR1 as SQVTM and CDR2 as ANQGSEA. The length of the CDR3 is 17 residues. Study results and caveats: Compared with controls, patients had more of roughly 5 TRBV segments, including TRBV5-6, TRBV5-1 and TRBV20-1. Batch-matched samples strongly co-clustered by F measure. The normalized Chao1 diversity of multiple sclerosis patients was significantly lower than that of controls.

The clonotype comes from a girl aged 5 to 17 with multiple sclerosis. The specimen was blood. This sequence joins TRBV29-1 and TRBJ2-6; 9 bases agree with TRBD2. CDR3 residues: CSVEVREGPLKANVLTF. As DNA, the CDR3 is TGCAGCGTTGAGGTGCGGGAGGGGCCGTTAAAGGCCAACGTCCTGACTTTC.